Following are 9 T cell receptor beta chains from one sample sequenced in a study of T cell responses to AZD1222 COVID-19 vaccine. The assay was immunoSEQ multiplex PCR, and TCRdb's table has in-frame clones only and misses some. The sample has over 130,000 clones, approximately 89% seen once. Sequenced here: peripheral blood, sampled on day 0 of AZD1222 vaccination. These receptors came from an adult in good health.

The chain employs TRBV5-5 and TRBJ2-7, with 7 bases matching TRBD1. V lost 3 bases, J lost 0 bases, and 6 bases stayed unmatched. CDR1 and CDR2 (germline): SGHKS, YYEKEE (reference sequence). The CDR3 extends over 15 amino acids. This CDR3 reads CASSWGTESSYEQYF. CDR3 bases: TGTGCCAGCAGCTGGGGGACAGAGAGCTCCTACGAGCAGTACTTC. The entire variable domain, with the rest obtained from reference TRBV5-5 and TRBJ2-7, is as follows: DAGVTQSPTHLIKTRGQQVTLRCSPISGHKSVSWYQQVLGQGPQFIFQYYEKEERGRGNFPDRFSARQFPNYSSELNVNALLLGDSALYLCASSWGTESSYEQYFGPGTRLTVT.

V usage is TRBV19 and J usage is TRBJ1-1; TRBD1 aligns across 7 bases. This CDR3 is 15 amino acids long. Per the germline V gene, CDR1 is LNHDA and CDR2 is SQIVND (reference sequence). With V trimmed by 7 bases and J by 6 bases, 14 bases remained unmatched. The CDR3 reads CASTPIDRDGSEAFF. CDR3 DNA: TGTGCCAGTACCCCTATAGACAGGGATGGATCTGAAGCTTTCTTT.

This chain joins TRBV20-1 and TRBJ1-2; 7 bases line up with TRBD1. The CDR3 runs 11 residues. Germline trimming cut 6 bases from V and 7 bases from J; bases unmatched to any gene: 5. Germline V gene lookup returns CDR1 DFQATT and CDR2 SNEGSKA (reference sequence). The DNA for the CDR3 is TGCAGTGCCATCGACAGGGTTGGCTACACCTTC. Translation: CSAIDRVGYTF.

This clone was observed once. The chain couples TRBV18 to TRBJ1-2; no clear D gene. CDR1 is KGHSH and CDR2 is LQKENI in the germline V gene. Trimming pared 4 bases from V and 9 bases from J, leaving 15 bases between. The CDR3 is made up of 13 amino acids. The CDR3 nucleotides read TGTGCCAGCTCACGATCGGAGGAAGGGCGCTACACCTTC. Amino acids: CASSRSEEGRYTF.

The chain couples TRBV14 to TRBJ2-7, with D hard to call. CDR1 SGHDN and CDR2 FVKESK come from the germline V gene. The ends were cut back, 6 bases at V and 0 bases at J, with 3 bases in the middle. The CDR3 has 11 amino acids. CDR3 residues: CASSLSYEQYF. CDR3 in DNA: TGTGCCAGCAGTCTCTCCTACGAGCAGTACTTC.

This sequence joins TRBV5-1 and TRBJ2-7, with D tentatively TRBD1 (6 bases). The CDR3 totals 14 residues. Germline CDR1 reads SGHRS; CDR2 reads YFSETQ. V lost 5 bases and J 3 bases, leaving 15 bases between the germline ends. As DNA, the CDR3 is TGCGCCAGCAGATTTACGACAGGCCACTACGAGCAGTACTTC. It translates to CASRFTTGHYEQYF.

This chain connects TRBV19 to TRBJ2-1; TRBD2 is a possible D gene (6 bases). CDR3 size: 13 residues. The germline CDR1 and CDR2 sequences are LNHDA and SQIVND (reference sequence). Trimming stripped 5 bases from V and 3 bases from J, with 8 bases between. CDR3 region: CASSLGGYNEQFF. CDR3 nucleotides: TGTGCCAGTAGTCTCGGGGGCTACAATGAGCAGTTCTTC.

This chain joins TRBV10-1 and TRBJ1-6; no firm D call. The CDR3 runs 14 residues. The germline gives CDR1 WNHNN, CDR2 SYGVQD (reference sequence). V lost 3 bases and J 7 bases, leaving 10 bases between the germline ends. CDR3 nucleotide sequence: TGCGCCAGCAGTGAAGTAGGATACAATTCACCCCTCCACTTT. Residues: CASSEVGYNSPLHF.

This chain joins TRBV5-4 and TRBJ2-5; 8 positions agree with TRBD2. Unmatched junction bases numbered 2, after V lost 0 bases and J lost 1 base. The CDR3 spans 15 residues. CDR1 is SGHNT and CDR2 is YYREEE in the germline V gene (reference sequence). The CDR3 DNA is TGTGCCAGCAGCTTGGGCGGGGGGCCCCAAGAGACCCAGTACTTC. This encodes CASSLGGGPQETQYF. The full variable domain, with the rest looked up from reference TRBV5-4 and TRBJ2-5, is ETGVTQSPTHLIKTRGQQVTLRCSSQSGHNTVSWYQQALGQGPQFIFQYYREEENGRGNFPPRFSGLQFPNYSSELNVNALELDDSALYLCASSLGGGPQETQYFGPGTRLLVL.